This entry concerns a single T cell receptor beta chain. The entry originates in a study of T cells expressing NK-cell markers. This CDR3 region has 18 residues. TCRdb re-called the 5' RACE reads; one entry per CDR3 protein, DNA not given. The sample data list about 460,000 distinct CDR3 sequences. The sequencing sample was made of blood T cells: a sorted CD56 or NKG2C T cell subset, CD4+ or CD8+ T cells, or bulk PBMC T cells (not recorded which). This receptor was obtained from a woman aged 45-59 years in good health. The V gene is TRBV12-3 or TRBV12-4, the J gene TRBJ2-3; the TRBD1 assignment by TCRdb is unverifiable without DNA. CDR3 region: CASSFRDQGPGTTDTQYF.